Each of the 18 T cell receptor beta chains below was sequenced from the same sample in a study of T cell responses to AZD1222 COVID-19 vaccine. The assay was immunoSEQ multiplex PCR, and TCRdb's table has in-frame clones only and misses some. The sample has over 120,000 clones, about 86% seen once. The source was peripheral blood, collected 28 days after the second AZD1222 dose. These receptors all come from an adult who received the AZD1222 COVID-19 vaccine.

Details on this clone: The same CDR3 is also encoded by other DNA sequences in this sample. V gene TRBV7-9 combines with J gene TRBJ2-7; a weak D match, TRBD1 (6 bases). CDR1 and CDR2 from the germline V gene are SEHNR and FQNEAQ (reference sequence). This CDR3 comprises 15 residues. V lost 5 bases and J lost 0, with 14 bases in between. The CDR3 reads CASSPRQAYSYEQYF. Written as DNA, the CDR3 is TGTGCCAGCAGCCCCAGACAGGCCTACTCCTACGAGCAGTACTTC.

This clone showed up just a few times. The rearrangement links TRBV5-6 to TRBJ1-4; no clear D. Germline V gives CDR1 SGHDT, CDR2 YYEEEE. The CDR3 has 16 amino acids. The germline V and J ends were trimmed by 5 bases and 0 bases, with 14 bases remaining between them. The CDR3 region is CASSRPDPATNEKLFF. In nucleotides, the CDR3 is TGTGCCAGCAGTCGGCCGGACCCGGCAACTAATGAAAAACTGTTTTTT.

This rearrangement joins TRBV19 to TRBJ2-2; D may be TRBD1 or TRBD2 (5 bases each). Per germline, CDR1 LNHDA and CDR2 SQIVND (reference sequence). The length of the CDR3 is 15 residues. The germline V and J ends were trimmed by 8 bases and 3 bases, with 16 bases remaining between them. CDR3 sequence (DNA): TGTGCCAGTGAACCCGGGGCTGAATACACCGGGGAGCTGTTTTTT. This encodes CASEPGAEYTGELFF.

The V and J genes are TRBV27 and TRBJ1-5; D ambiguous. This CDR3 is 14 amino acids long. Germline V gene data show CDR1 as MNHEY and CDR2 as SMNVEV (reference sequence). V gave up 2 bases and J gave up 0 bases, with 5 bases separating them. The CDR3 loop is CASSLAGSNQPQHF. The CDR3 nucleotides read TGTGCCAGCAGTTTAGCCGGTAGCAATCAGCCCCAGCATTTT.

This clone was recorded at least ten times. CDR3 nucleotide sequence: TGTGCCAGCAGAGGCTCCTATAATTCACCCCTCCACTTT. Its translation: CASRGSYNSPLHF. V gene TRBV28 combines with J gene TRBJ1-6; D not certain. Germline values: CDR1 MDHEN, CDR2 SYDVKM. V was pared by 6 bases and J by 0 bases, with 3 bases between. The CDR3 runs 13 residues.

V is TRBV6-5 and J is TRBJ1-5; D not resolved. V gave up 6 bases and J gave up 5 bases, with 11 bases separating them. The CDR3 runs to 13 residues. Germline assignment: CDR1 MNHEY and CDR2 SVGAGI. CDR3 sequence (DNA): TGTGCCAGCAGGGCCAAAGGGTATCAGCCCCAGCATTTT. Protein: CASRAKGYQPQHF.

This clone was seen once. The CDR3 nucleotides read TGTGCCACCAGCCGGGGGGATGGCTACACCTTC. Translating gives CATSRGDGYTF. The chain couples TRBV15 to TRBJ1-2; maybe TRBD1 (5 bases). Germline V gene sequence: CDR1 LNHNV, CDR2 YYDKDF (reference sequence). The V gene lost 5 bases and the J gene lost 6 bases, with 7 bases spanning the gap. The CDR3 contains 11 residues.

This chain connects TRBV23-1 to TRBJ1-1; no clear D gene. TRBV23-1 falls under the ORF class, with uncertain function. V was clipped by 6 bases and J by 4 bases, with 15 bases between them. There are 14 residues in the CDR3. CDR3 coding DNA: TGCGCCAGCAGAGACACACAAAGGCGCACTGAAGCTTTCTTT. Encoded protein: CASRDTQRRTEAFF.

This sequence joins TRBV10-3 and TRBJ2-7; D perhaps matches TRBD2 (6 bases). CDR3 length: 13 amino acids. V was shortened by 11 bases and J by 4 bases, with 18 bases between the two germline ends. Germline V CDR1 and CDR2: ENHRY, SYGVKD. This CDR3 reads CAGGDPGVYEQYF. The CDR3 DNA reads TGTGCCGGTGGAGATCCGGGGGTGTACGAGCAGTACTTC.

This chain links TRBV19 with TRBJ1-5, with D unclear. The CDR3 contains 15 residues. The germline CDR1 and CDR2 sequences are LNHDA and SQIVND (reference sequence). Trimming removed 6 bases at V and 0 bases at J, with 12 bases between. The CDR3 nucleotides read TGTGCCAGTAGACCGACACCGGATAGCAATCAGCCCCAGCATTTT. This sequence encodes CASRPTPDSNQPQHF.

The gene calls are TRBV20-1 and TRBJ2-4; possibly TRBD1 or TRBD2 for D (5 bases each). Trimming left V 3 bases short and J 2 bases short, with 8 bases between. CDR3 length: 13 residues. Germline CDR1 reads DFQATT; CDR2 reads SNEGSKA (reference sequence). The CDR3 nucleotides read TGCAGTGCTAGTGGGGGAACCAAAAACATTCAGTACTTC. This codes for CSASGGTKNIQYF.

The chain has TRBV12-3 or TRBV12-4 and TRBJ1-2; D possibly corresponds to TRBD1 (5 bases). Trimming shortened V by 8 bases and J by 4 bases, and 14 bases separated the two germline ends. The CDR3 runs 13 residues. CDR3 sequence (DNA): TGTGCCAGCCAGGGCGGCAAAATCTATGGCTACACCTTC. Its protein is CASQGGKIYGYTF.

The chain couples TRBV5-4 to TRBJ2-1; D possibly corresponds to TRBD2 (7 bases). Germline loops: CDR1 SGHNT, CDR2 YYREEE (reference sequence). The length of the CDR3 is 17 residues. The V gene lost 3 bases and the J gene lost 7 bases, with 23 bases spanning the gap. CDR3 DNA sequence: TGTGCCAGCAGCTCTGGGTCGGGGAGGGGGGAGAAGAATGAGCAGTTCTTC. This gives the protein CASSSGSGRGEKNEQFF. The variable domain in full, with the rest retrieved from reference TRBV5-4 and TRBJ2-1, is ETGVTQSPTHLIKTRGQQVTLRCSSQSGHNTVSWYQQALGQGPQFIFQYYREEENGRGNFPPRFSGLQFPNYSSELNVNALELDDSALYLCASSSGSGRGEKNEQFFGPGTRLTVL.

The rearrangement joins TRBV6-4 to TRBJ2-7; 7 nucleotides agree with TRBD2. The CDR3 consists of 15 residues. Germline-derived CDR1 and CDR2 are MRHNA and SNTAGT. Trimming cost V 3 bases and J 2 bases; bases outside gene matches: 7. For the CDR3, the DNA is TGTGCCAGCAGTGAGATACTAGCGCCGACCTACGAGCAGTACTTC. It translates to CASSEILAPTYEQYF.

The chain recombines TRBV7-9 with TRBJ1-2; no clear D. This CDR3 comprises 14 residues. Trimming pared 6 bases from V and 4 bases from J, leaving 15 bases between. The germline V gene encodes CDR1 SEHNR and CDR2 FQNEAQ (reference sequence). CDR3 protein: CASSPVGPFYGYTF. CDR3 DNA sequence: TGTGCCAGCAGTCCTGTCGGGCCGTTCTATGGCTACACCTTC.

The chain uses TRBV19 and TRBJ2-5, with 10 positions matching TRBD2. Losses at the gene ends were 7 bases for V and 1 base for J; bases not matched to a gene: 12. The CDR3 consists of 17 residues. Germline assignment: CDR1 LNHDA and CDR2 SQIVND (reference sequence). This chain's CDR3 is CASNPASGGLRQETQYF. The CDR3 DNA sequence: TGTGCCAGTAACCCTGCTAGCGGGGGCCTCCGCCAAGAGACCCAGTACTTC.

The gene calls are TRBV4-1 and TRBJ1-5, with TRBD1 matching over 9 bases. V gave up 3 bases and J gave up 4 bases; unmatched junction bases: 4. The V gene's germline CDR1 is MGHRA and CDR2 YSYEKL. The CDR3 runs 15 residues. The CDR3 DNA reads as TGCGCCAGCAGCCAGGGGGACAGGGTAAATCAGCCCCAGCATTTT. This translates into CASSQGDRVNQPQHF.

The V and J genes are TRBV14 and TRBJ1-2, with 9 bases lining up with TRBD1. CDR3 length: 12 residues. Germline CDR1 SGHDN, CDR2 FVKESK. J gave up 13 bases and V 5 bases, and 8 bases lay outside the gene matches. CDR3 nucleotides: TGTGCCAGCAGCTCAAACAGGGGGCACTCCACCTTC. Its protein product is CASSSNRGHSTF.